The 20 T cell receptor beta chains presented below share a single source sample, sequenced in a study of monozygotic twins with inflammatory bowel disease. TCRdb re-called the 5' RACE reads; one entry per CDR3 protein, DNA not given. The repertoire table contains more than 300,000 distinct CDR3 sequences. Sequenced input: blood. The receptor source for this set is a human donor with ulcerative colitis or Crohn's disease, or a healthy co-twin of an affected twin (not recorded which).

The genes are TRBV5-1 and TRBJ2-5; TCRdb selects TRBD1, and the lack of DNA leaves this call unchecked. The CDR3 spans 16 residues. CDR1 and CDR2 (germline): SGHRS, YFSETQ. This CDR3 is CASSLPRGARGETQYF.

The chain recombines TRBV25-1 with TRBJ2-7; TCRdb gives TRBD2 as the D gene, but with no DNA this cannot be confirmed. The CDR3 has 17 residues. Germline V gene sequence: CDR1 MGHDK, CDR2 SYGVNS. CDR3 loop: CASSEALGALSSYEQYF.

The rearrangement uses TRBV29-1 and TRBJ2-4; TCRdb's assignment of TRBD1 cannot be checked, as there is no DNA. This CDR3 region has 15 residues. In germline, CDR1 is SQVTM, CDR2 ANQGSEA. This chain's CDR3 is CSVLDDFTGGNIQYF. The full variable domain, in which reference TRBV29-1 and TRBJ2-4 provide the parts outside the CDR3, is SAVISQKPSRDICQRGTSLTIQCQVDSQVTMMFWYRQQPGQSLTLIATANQGSEATYESGFVIDKFPISRPNLTFSTLTVSNMSPEDSSIYLCSVLDDFTGGNIQYFGAGTRLSVL.

The V and J genes are TRBV11-3 and TRBJ2-2; there is no DNA to check the TCRdb D call of TRBD1. Germline V gene lookup returns CDR1 SGHNT and CDR2 YENEEA. This CDR3 is 15 amino acids long. CDR3 in amino acids: CASSLERGDTGELFF. Full variable domain (outside the CDR3, taken from reference TRBV11-3 and TRBJ2-2): EAGVVQSPRYKIIEKKQPVAFWCNPISGHNTLYWYLQNLGQGPELLIRYENEEAVDDSQLPKDRFSAERLKGVDSTLKIQPAELGDSAVYLCASSLERGDTGELFFGEGSRLTVL.

V is TRBV5-1 and J is TRBJ1-6. The CDR3 is made up of 12 amino acids. Germline CDR1 is SGHRS and CDR2 is YFSETQ. The CDR3 spells CASSLENSPLHF.

The chain couples TRBV2 to TRBJ2-7; TCRdb's D call, TRBD1, is unchecked because there is no DNA. Germline V CDR1 and CDR2: SNHLY, FYNNEI. CDR3 length: 13 amino acids. Here the CDR3 reads CASSAQGRLEQYF.

The chain recombines TRBV9 with TRBJ1-1; the TRBD1 assignment by TCRdb is unverifiable without DNA. CDR3 length: 15 residues. Germline CDR1 is SGDLS and CDR2 is YYNGEE. The CDR3 loop is CASSVAAGPNTEAFF.

V and J are TRBV11-2 and TRBJ2-2. The CDR3 runs 15 residues. Germline V gene sequence: CDR1 SGHAT, CDR2 FQNNGV. The CDR3 is CASMRSGMDTGELFF.

The chain uses TRBV29-1 and TRBJ1-2; the TCRdb call, TRBD1, lacks DNA for checking. Germline V gene lookup returns CDR1 SQVTM and CDR2 ANQGSEA. The CDR3 sequence is 12 residues long. This CDR3 is CSTQTPGQGYTF.

The chain carries TRBV28 and TRBJ2-2; TCRdb reports TRBD1, a call that lacks DNA to check it against. The germline V gene has CDR1 MDHEN and CDR2 SYDVKM. This CDR3 spans 16 amino acids. The CDR3 protein is CASRPRGKSSTGELFF.

The chain couples TRBV3-1 to TRBJ1-3; TCRdb's D gene call, TRBD1, goes unchecked for lack of DNA. In germline, CDR1 is LGHDT, CDR2 YNNKEL (reference sequence). The CDR3 loop spans 16 amino acids. CDR3 sequence reads: CASSARDGESGNTIYF.

The V call is TRBV3-1, the J call TRBJ1-2. The CDR3 is 14 amino acids. The germline V gene encodes CDR1 LGHDT and CDR2 YNNKEL (reference sequence). The CDR3 sequence: CASSQLRASYGYTF.

This chain links TRBV12-3 or TRBV12-4 with TRBJ2-1; TCRdb picks TRBD2, but there is no DNA to check that call. The CDR3 has 16 residues. The CDR3 region is CASNPPQRYSYNEQFF.

The chain carries TRBV4-3 and TRBJ2-5; TCRdb proposes TRBD1, but this gene call is untestable without DNA. The CDR3 consists of 15 residues. Germline V CDR1 and CDR2: LGHNA, YSLEER. CDR3: CASSLGQGMVETQYF.

The rearrangement links TRBV27 to TRBJ1-1; lacking DNA, the TRBD1 call made by TCRdb goes unchecked. The CDR3 is 15 amino acids. Germline values: CDR1 MNHEY, CDR2 SMNVEV (reference sequence). The CDR3 here is CASKPSPGAGTEAFF.

This chain links TRBV10-2 with TRBJ2-5; TCRdb picks TRBD1, but there is no DNA to check that call. The CDR3 has 19 amino acids. CDR1 and CDR2 from the germline V gene are WSHSY and SAAADI. The CDR3 here is CASRAMPLSWGILQETQYF.

V gene TRBV7-8 combines with J gene TRBJ1-6; checking the TCRdb D call of TRBD1 is not possible without DNA. Germline loops: CDR1 SGHVS, CDR2 FQNEAQ. This CDR3 has 17 residues. This chain's CDR3 is CASSSRTGGFYNSPLHF.

The CDR3 protein is CATSDAGGGYNEQFF. The chain employs TRBV24-1 and TRBJ2-1; the TRBD2 assignment by TCRdb is unverifiable without DNA. The CDR3 covers 15 residues. Germline loops: CDR1 KGHDR, CDR2 SFDVKD.

V usage is TRBV20-1 and J usage is TRBJ2-4; the TRBD1 assignment by TCRdb is unverifiable without DNA. Germline-derived CDR1 and CDR2 are DFQATT and SNEGSKA (reference sequence). This CDR3 has 15 residues. CDR3: CSARRDRGGRNIQYF.

The chain employs TRBV5-1 and TRBJ2-2; TCRdb's D gene call, TRBD1, goes unchecked for lack of DNA. This CDR3 is 16 amino acids long. The germline gives CDR1 SGHRS, CDR2 YFSETQ. The CDR3: CASRTPGQLNTGELFF. Full variable domain (missing parts from reference TRBV5-1 and TRBJ2-2): KAGVTQTPRYLIKTRGQQVTLSCSPISGHRSVSWYQQTPGQGLQFLFEYFSETQRNKGNFPGRFSGRQFSNSRSEMNVSTLELGDSALYLCASRTPGQLNTGELFFGEGSRLTVL.